This entry is about one TCR beta chain. The target antigen is unknown. The V gene lost 5 bases and the J gene lost 6 bases, with 15 bases spanning the gap. Germline V CDR1 and CDR2: SGHTA, FQGNSA. The CDR3 consists of 14 residues. This record belongs to a study of early T cells in non-severe SARS-CoV-2 infection. General observations from the study: Matching with VDJdb favored anti-spike CD8 responses (missing private and CD4 specificities).

Tagging with unique molecular identifiers was applied to individual cDNA molecules. MiXCR, run by TCRdb on the 5' RACE reads, gives a single entry per CDR3 protein. Here the sample spans some 51,000 distinct CDR3 sequences, more than 13% being singletons. The V call is TRBV7-2, the J call TRBJ2-3; D is uncertain. The TCR was taken from an adult who was a healthcare worker with PCR-confirmed SARS-CoV-2 infection or an uninfected control (not recorded which). The sequences come from whole blood, collected at baseline. Here the CDR3 reads CASSPRTPPDTQYF. CDR3 DNA: TGTGCCAGCAGCCCCCGGACCCCGCCGGATACGCAGTATTTT.